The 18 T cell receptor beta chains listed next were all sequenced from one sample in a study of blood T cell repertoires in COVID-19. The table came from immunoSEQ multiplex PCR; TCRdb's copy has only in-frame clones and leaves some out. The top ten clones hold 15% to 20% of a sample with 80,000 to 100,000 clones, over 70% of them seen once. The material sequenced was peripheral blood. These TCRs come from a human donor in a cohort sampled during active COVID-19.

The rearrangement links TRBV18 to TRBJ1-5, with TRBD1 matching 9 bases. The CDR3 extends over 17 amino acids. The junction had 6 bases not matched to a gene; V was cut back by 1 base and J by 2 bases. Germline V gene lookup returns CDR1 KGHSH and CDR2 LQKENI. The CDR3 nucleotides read TGTGCCAGCTCACCACGGGCCCGACAGGGGGGCAATCAGCCCCAGCATTTT. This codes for CASSPRARQGGNQPQHF.

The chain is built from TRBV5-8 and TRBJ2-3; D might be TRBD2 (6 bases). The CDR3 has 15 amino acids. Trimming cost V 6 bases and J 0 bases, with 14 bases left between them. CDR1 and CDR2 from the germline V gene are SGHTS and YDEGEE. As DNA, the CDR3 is TGTGCCAGCAACCGGGGGAGCGGTAGCACAGATACGCAGTATTTT. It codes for CASNRGSGSTDTQYF.

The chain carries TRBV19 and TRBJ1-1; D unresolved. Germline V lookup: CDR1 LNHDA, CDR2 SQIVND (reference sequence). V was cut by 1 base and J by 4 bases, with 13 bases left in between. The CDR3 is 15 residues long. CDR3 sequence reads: CASSIVSASGTEAFF. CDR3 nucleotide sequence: TGTGCCAGTAGTATAGTGTCGGCCTCGGGCACTGAAGCTTTCTTT.

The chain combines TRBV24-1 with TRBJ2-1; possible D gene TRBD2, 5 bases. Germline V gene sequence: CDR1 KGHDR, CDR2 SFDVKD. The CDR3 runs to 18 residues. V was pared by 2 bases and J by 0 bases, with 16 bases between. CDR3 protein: CATSDSLAYQSSYNEQFF. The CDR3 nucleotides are TGTGCCACCAGTGATTCCTTAGCGTACCAAAGCTCCTACAATGAGCAGTTCTTC.

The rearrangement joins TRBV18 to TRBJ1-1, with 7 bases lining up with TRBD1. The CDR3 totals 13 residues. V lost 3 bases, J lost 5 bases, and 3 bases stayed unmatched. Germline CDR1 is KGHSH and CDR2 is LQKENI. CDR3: CASSPGQETEAFF. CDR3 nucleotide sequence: TGTGCCAGCTCACCCGGACAGGAGACTGAAGCTTTCTTT.

The DNA for the CDR3 is TGTGCTAGTAGACAGGGGGCCGATACGCAGTATTTT. This encodes CASRQGADTQYF. The rearrangement uses TRBV12-5 and TRBJ2-3; 10 positions match TRBD1. This CDR3 region has 12 residues. The germline V gene encodes CDR1 LGHNT and CDR2 FRNRAP. Trimming at V came to 8 bases and at J to 6 bases, leaving 2 bases not matched to a gene.

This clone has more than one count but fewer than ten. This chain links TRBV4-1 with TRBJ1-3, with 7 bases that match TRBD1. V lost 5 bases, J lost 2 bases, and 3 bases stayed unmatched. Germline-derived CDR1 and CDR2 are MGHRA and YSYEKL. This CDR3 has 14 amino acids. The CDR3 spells CASSFQGAGNTIYF. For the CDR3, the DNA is TGCGCCAGCAGCTTCCAGGGGGCTGGAAACACCATATATTTT.

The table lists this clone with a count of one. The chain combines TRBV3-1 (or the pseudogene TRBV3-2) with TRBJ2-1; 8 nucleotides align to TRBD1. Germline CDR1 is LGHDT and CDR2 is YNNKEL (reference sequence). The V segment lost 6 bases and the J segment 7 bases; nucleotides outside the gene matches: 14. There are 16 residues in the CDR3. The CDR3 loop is CASRNRQGSYQNEQFF. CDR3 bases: TGTGCCAGCAGGAACAGACAGGGGAGCTATCAAAATGAGCAGTTCTTC.

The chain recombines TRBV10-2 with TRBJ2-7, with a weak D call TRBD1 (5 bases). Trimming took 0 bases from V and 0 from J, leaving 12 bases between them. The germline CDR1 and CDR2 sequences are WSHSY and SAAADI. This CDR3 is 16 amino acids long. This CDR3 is CASSESLDTNSYEQYV. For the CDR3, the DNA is TGCGCCAGCAGTGAGTCTTTGGACACCAACTCCTACGAGCAGTACGTC.

CDR3 sequence: CASSLRYSGSLDEQFF. In DNA, the CDR3 is TGTGCCAGCAGCTTGAGGTACAGCGGGAGTTTGGATGAGCAGTTCTTC. The V gene is TRBV5-6, the J gene TRBJ2-1; 8 bases map to TRBD2. The CDR3 is 16 residues long. With 1 base clipped from V and 8 bases from J, the junction kept 11 bases outside the gene matches. Germline loops: CDR1 SGHDT, CDR2 YYEEEE.

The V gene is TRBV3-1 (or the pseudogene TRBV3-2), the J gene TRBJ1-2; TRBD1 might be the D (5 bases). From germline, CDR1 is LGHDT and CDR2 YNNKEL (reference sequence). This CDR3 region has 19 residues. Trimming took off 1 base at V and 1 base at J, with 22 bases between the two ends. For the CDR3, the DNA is TGTGCCAGCAGCCAAGGATGGGGGGAGGGTCTAACCTTTAACTATGGCTACACCTTC. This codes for CASSQGWGEGLTFNYGYTF.

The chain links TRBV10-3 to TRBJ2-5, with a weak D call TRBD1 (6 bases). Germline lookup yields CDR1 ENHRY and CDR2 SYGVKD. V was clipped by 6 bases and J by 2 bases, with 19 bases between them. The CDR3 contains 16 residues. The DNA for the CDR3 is TGTGCCATCAGCGAAACCCGGGACACGGTACAAGAGACCCAGTACTTC. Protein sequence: CAISETRDTVQETQYF.

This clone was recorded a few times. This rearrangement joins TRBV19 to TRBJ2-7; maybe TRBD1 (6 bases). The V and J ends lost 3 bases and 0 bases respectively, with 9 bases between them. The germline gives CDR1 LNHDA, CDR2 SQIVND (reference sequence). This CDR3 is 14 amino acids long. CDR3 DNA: TGTGCCAGTAGTATTACAGGGAGCTCCTACGAGCAGTACGTC. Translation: CASSITGSSYEQYV.

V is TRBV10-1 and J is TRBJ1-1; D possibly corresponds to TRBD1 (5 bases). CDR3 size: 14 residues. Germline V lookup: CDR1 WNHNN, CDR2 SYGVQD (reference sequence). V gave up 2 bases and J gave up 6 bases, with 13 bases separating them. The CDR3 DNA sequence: TGCGCCAGCAGTGAGAGGGGTTGGGGGGCTGAAGCTTTCTTT. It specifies CASSERGWGAEAFF.

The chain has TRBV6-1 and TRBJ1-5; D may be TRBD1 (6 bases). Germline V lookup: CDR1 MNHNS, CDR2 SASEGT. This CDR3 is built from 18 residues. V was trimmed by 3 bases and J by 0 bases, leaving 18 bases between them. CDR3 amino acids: CASSDEQGSGYSNQPQHF. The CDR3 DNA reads TGTGCCAGCAGTGACGAACAGGGTAGTGGGTATAGCAATCAGCCCCAGCATTTT.

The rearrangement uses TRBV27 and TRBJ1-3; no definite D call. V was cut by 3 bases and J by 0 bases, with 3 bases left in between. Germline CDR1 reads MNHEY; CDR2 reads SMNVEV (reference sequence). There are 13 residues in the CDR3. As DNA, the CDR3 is TGTGCCAGCAGTTTCAACTCTGGAAACACCATATATTTT. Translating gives CASSFNSGNTIYF.

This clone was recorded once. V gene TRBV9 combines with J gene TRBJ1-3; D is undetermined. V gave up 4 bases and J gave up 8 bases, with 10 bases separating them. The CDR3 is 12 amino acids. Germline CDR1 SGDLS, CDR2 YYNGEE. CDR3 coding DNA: TGTGCCAGCAGCCAAAACGGGGACACCATATATTTT. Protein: CASSQNGDTIYF. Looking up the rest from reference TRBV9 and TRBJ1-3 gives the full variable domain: DSGVTQTPKHLITATGQRVTLRCSPRSGDLSVYWYQQSLDQGLQFLIQYYNGEERAKGNILERFSAQQFPDLHSELNLSSLELGDSALYFCASSQNGDTIYFGEGSWLTVV.

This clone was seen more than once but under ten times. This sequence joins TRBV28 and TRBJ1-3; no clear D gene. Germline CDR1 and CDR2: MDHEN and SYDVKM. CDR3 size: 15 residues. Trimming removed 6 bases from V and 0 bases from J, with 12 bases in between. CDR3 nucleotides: TGTGCCAGCAGCGCCCACTTTTTCTCTGGAAACACCATATATTTT. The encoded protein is CASSAHFFSGNTIYF.